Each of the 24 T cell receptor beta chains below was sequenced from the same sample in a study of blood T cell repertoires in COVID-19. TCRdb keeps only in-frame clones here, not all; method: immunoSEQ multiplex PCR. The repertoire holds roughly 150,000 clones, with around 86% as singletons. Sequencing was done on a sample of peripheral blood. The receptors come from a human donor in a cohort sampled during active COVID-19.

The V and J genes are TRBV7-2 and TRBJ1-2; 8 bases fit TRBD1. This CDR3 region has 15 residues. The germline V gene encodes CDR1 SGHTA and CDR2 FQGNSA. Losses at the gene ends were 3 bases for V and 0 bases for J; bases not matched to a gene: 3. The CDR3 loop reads CASSLGQAPNYGYTF. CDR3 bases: TGTGCCAGCAGCTTGGGACAGGCCCCTAACTATGGCTACACCTTC.

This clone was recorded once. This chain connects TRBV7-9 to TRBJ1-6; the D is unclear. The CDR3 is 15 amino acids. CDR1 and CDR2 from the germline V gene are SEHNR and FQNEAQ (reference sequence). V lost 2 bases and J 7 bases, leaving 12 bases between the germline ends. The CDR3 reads CASSLTVSGNSPLHF. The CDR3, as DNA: TGTGCCAGCAGCTTAACAGTTAGTGGGAATTCACCCCTCCACTTT. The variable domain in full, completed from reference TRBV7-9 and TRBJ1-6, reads DTGVSQNPRHKITKRGQNVTFRCDPISEHNRLYWYRQTLGQGPEFLTYFQNEAQLEKSRLLSDRFSAERPKGSFSTLEIQRTEQGDSAMYLCASSLTVSGNSPLHFGNGTRLTVT.

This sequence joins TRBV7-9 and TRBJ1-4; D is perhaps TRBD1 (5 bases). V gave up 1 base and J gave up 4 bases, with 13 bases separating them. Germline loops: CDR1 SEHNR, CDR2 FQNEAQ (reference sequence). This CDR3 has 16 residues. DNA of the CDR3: TGTGCCAGCAGCTTAGAGGGGCCACCCCGTAATGAAAAACTGTTTTTT. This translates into CASSLEGPPRNEKLFF.

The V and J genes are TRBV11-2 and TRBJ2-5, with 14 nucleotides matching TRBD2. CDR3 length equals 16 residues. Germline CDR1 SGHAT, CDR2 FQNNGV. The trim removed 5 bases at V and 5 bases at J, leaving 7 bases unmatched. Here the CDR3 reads CASSPGTSGRSETQYF. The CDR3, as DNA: TGTGCCAGCAGCCCAGGGACTAGCGGGAGATCTGAGACCCAGTACTTC.

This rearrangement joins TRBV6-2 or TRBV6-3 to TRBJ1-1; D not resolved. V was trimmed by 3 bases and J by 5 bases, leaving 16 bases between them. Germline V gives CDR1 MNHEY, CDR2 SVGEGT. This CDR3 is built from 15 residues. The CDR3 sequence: CASSYSFGVPTEAFF. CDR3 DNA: TGTGCCAGCAGTTATTCCTTCGGGGTCCCGACTGAAGCTTTCTTT.

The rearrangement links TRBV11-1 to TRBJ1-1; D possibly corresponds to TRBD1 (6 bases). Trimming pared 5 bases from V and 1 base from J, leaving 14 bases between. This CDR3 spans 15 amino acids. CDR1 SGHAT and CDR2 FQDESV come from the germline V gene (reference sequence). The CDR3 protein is CASSPPGHGNTEAFF. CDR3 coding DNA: TGTGCCAGCAGCCCGCCGGGACACGGGAACACTGAAGCTTTCTTT.

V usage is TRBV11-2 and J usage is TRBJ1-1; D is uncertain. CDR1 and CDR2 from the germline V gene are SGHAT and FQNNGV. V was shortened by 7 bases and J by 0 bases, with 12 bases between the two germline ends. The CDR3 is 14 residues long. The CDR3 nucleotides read TGTGCCAGCACGGCAGGATACATGAACACTGAAGCTTTCTTT. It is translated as CASTAGYMNTEAFF.

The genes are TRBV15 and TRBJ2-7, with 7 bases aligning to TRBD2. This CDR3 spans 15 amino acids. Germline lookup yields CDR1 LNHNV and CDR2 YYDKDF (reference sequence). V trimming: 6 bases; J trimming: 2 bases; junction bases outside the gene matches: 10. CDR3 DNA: TGTGCCACCAGACAAGCGGGAAATGCGCCCTACGAGCAGTACTTC. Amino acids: CATRQAGNAPYEQYF.

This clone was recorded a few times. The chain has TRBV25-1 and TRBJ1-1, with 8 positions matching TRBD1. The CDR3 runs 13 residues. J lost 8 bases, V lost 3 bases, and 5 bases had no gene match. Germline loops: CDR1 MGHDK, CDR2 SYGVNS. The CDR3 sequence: CASSDWDRTEAFF. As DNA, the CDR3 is TGTGCCAGCAGTGATTGGGACAGGACAGAAGCTTTCTTT.

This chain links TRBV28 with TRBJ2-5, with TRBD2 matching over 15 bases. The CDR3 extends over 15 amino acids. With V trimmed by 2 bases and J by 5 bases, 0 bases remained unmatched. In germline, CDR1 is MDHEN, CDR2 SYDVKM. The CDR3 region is CASSLGLAGGETQYF. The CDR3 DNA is TGTGCCAGCAGTTTAGGACTAGCGGGGGGGGAGACCCAGTACTTC.

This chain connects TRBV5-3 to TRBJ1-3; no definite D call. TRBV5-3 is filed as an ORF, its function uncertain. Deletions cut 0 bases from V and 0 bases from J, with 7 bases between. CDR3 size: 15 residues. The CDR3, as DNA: TGTGCCAGAAGCTTGGCGGAGCTCTCTGGAAACACCATATATTTT. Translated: CARSLAELSGNTIYF.

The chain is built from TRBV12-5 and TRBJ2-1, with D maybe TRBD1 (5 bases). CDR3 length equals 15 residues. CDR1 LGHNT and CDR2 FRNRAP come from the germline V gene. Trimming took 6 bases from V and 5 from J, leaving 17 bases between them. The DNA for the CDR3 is TGTGCTAGTGGCCGTTCCTGGAAGGGGCACAATGAGCAGTTCTTC. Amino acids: CASGRSWKGHNEQFF. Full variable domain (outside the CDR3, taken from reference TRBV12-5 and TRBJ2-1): DARVTQTPRHKVTEMGQEVTMRCQPILGHNTVFWYRQTMMQGLELLAYFRNRAPLDDSGMPKDRFSAEMPDATLATLKIQPSEPRDSAVYFCASGRSWKGHNEQFFGPGTRLTVL.

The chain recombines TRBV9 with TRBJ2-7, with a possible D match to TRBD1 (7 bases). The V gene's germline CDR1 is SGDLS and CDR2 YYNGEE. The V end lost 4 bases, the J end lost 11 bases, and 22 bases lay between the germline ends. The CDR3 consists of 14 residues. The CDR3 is CASSPSSGGWGEYF. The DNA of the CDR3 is TGTGCCAGCAGCCCATCGTCAGGGGGATGGGGGGAGTACTTC.

CDR3 coding DNA: TGTGCCAGCAGCCCAGGACAGGGGTGGTACACCGGGGAGCTGTTTTTT. Its translation is CASSPGQGWYTGELFF. This chain joins TRBV5-8 and TRBJ2-2; 9 bases fit TRBD1. The germline V gene has CDR1 SGHTS and CDR2 YDEGEE. The CDR3 totals 16 residues. V was pared by 4 bases and J by 3 bases, with 7 bases of the junction left unmatched.

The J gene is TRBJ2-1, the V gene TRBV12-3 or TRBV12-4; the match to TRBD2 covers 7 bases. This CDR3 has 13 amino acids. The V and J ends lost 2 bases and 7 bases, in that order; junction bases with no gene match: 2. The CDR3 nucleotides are TGTGCCAGCAGTTTACTAGCGGCTAATGAGCAGTTCTTC. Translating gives CASSLLAANEQFF.

The CDR3 DNA reads as TGTGCCAGCAGTTTGTACGGAGTCTCTGGGGCCAACGTCCTGACTTTC. As protein: CASSLYGVSGANVLTF. This sequence joins TRBV6-5 and TRBJ2-6; no definite D call. CDR1 and CDR2 from the germline V gene are MNHEY and SVGAGI. V was pared by 4 bases and J by 0 bases, with 10 bases between. The CDR3 is 16 residues long.

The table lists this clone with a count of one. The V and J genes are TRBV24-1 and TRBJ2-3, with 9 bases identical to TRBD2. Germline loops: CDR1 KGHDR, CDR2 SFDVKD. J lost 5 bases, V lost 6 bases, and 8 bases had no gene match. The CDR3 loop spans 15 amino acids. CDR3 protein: CATSKSGGSRDTQYF. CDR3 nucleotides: TGTGCCACCAGTAAGAGCGGGGGGTCTCGAGATACGCAGTATTTT.

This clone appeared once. The DNA for the CDR3 is TGTGCCAGCAGGTCGACAGGGGGCGAGCAGTACTTC. Translating gives CASRSTGGEQYF. The gene calls are TRBV2 and TRBJ2-7; 9 nucleotides align to TRBD1. The trim removed 6 bases at V and 6 bases at J, leaving 3 bases unmatched. Germline V CDR1 and CDR2: SNHLY, FYNNEI. This CDR3 contains 12 residues.

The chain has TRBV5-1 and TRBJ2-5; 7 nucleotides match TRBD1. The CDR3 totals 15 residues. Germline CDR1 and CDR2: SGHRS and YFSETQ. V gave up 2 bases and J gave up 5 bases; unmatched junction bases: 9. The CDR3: CASSLQGTTGETQYF. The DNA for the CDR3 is TGCGCCAGCAGCTTACAGGGGACCACGGGCGAGACCCAGTACTTC.

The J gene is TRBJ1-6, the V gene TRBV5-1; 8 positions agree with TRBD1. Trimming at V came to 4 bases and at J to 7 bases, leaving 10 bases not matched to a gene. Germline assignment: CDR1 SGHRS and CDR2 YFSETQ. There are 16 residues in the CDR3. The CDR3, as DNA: TGCGCCAGCAGCAGGTTTGGACAGGGACAAAATTCACCCCTCCACTTT. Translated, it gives CASSRFGQGQNSPLHF.

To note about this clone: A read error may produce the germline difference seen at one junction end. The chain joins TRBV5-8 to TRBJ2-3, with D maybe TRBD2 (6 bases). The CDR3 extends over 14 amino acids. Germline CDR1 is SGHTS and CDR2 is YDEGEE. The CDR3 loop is CASNLRGGGATQYF. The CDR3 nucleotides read TGTGCCAGCAACTTGAGGGGTGGCGGGGCAACGCAGTATTTT.

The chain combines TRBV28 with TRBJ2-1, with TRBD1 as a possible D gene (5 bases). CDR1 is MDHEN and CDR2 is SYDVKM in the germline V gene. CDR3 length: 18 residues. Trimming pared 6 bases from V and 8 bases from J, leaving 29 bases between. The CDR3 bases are TGTGCCAGCAGCCGCCCGACAGCCCCGATACGATACGACGATGAGCAGTTCTTC. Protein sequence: CASSRPTAPIRYDDEQFF.

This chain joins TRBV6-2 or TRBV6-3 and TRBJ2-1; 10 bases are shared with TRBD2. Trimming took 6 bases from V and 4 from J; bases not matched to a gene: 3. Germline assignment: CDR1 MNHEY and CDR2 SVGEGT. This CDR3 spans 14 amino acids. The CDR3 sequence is CASSSSGGYNEQFF. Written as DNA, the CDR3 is TGTGCCAGCAGCTCTAGCGGGGGATACAATGAGCAGTTCTTC.

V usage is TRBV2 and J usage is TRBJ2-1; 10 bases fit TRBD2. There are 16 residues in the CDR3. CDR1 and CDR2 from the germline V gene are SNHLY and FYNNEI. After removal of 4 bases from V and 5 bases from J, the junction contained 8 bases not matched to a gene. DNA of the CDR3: TGTGCCAGCAGTGGGTTTAGCGGGGGGCCCCACAATGAGCAGTTCTTC. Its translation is CASSGFSGGPHNEQFF.